Sequencing of this T cell receptor beta chain was carried out in a study of CXCR3-negative and CXCR3-positive naive CD8 T cells. Study results and limitations: Naive subsets were similarly diverse, while memory CD8+ repertoires were much less diverse. Hydrophobicity of TRB CDR3s was greater in CXCR3-positive naive cells than in CXCR3-negative naive cells.

Looked up from germline, CDR1 is PRHDT and CDR2 is FYEKMQ (reference sequence). The CDR3 sequence is 13 residues long. UMI-tagged TRB cDNA libraries were built via 5' RACE. TCRdb reprocessed the 5' RACE reads; each CDR3 protein has one entry and no DNA is given. The sample's table shows 4,500 to 6,000 distinct CDR3 sequences. Details on this clonotype: Its target is unknown.

V usage is TRBV13 and J usage is TRBJ2-4; absent DNA, TCRdb's TRBD2 call cannot be checked. The material sequenced was naive CXCR3+ CD8+ T cells from blood. The subset here: CD45RO-CCR7+CD27+CD95- naive CD8+ T cells expressing CXCR3 (TNR3+). This TCR came from a human donor in good health. Some clones in this sample may be carry-over from other donors' samples. CDR3 sequence reads: CASSSNPGGPSNF.